One and the same sample provided the 5 T cell receptor beta chains below, sequenced in a study of metastatic and nonmetastatic thyroid tumors (dated by TCRdb to about 2020). Library preparation used PCR. TCRdb records Illumina HiSeq 4000 as the sequencer. The raw public data were reprocessed by TCRdb itself: fastp quality trimming at Q25, MiXCR clonotype calling, in-frame beta chains only. In this sample the table shows approximately 9,500 clones, approximately 31% of which occur a single time. The ten most abundant clones make up about 4.8% of the sample. None of the patients had been given any treatment before thyroid surgery. The sample taken for sequencing was tumor tissue. These receptors all come from a female donor with papillary thyroid cancer or a benign thyroid nodule (not recorded which). Some clones in this sample may be carry-over from other donors' samples.

As for this clone: One end of the junction varies from germline; a read error may be responsible. The chain links TRBV11-3 to TRBJ1-3; no clear D gene. This CDR3 has 15 amino acids. CDR1 and CDR2 from the germline V gene are SGHNT and YENEEA. The CDR3 DNA reads as TGTGCCAGCAGCTTGATGACCAGCTCTGGAGACACCATATATTTT. As protein: CASSLMTSSGDTIYF. Looking up the rest from reference TRBV11-3 and TRBJ1-3 gives the full variable domain: EAGVVQSPRYKIIEKKQPVAFWCNPISGHNTLYWYLQNLGQGPELLIRYENEEAVDDSQLPKDRFSAERLKGVDSTLKIQPAELGDSAVYLCASSLMTSSGDTIYFGEGSWLTVV.

This chain links TRBV15 with TRBJ2-7; D unresolved. V was pared by 0 bases and J by 6 bases, with 9 bases between. CDR1 is LNHNV and CDR2 is YYDKDF in the germline V gene (reference sequence). The CDR3 extends over 13 amino acids. In DNA form, the CDR3 reads TGTGCCACCAGCAGAGATCTAGGGTCCGAGCAGTACTTC. Protein product: CATSRDLGSEQYF.

J is TRBJ1-1 and V is TRBV4-1; the D is unclear. CDR1 MGHRA and CDR2 YSYEKL come from the germline V gene. Trimming removed 0 bases from V and 7 bases from J, with 9 bases in between. This CDR3 region has 13 residues. The CDR3 DNA sequence: TGCGCCAGCAGCCAAGAATTAAGAAATGAAGCTTTCTTT. Encoded protein: CASSQELRNEAFF.

On this clone itself: As the CDR3 is not closed by the conserved phenylalanine or tryptophan, this likely results from a read error. CDR3 residues: CASSVATAGAYEQYL. CDR3 nucleotide sequence: TGTGCCAGCAGCGTAGCTACAGCGGGCGCCTACGAGCAGTACCTC. The chain has TRBV9 and TRBJ2-7, with D possibly being TRBD2 (6 bases). Germline CDR1 reads SGDLS; CDR2 reads YYNGEE. The CDR3 length is 15 residues. V was clipped by 0 bases and J by 2 bases, with 12 bases between them.

Of note for this clone: A junction boundary mismatches the germline segment, possibly from a read error. This chain uses TRBV5-1 with TRBJ2-3, with D tentatively TRBD2 (6 bases). The germline gives CDR1 SGHRS, CDR2 YFSETQ. The CDR3 sequence is 18 residues long. This chain's CDR3 is CASSLFVAVMPPTDTQYF. The CDR3 region has the DNA TGCGCCAGCAGCTTGTTCGTAGCGGTTATGCCGCCCACAGATACGCAATATTTT. The full variable domain, completed using reference TRBV5-1 and TRBJ2-3, is KAGVTQTPRYLIKTRGQQVTLSCSPISGHRSVSWYQQTPGQGLQFLFEYFSETQRNKGNFPGRFSGRQFSNSRSEMNVSTLELGDSALYLCASSLFVAVMPPTDTQYFGPGTRLTVL.